This is a list of T cell receptor beta chains from one sample in a study of cytomegalovirus exposure and HLA in healthy donors. Repertoires were generated with immunoSEQ multiplex PCR, while TCRdb's copy carries only in-frame clones and drops some. The table records 150,000 to 200,000 clones, about an eighth of them present only once. Sequencing was done on a sample of PBMCs. These TCRs come from a man aged 50 to 59 in good health and CMV-seropositive. Both conserved end residues are part of each CDR3. A D gene is named only where the DNA matches it firmly. The size of a clone is reported for some rows only, either as once, few or many, or as a class for expanded clones.

v_call: TRBV27
cdr3_length: 15
clone_size: few
j_call: TRBJ1-1
d_call: TRBD1
cdr3_aa: CASSYETGSGTEAFF
cdr3_nt: TGTGCCAGCAGTTACGAGACAGGGTCTGGCACTGAAGCTTTCTTT

v_call: TRBV19
cdr3_length: 14
clone_size: NA
j_call: TRBJ1-4
d_call: TRBD1
cdr3_aa: CASSITGVGEKLFF
cdr3_nt: TGTGCCAGTAGTATCACAGGGGTGGGTGAAAAACTGTTTTTT

v_call: TRBV29-1
cdr3_length: 15
clone_size: NA
j_call: TRBJ1-4
d_call: NA
cdr3_aa: CSVEAQGLVSEKLFF
cdr3_nt: TGCAGCGTTGAAGCCCAGGGACTTGTAAGCGAAAAACTGTTTTTT

v_call: TRBV30
cdr3_length: 13
clone_size: NA
j_call: TRBJ1-2
d_call: NA
cdr3_aa: CAWSVEANYGYTF
cdr3_nt: TGTGCCTGGAGTGTAGAGGCTAACTATGGCTACACCTTC

v_call: TRBV6-1
cdr3_length: 15
clone_size: NA
j_call: TRBJ2-7
d_call: TRBD2
cdr3_aa: CASNYERGGLDEQYF
cdr3_nt: TGTGCCAGCAATTATGAGCGGGGGGGGCTCGACGAGCAGTACTTC

v_call: TRBV7-6
cdr3_length: 15
clone_size: NA
j_call: TRBJ1-6
d_call: TRBD1
cdr3_aa: CASSRGTGTGSPLHF
cdr3_nt: TGTGCCAGCAGCCGAGGGACAGGGACGGGTTCACCCCTCCACTTT

v_call: TRBV11-2
cdr3_length: 15
clone_size: NA
j_call: TRBJ2-1
d_call: NA
cdr3_aa: CASSSAGRTYNEQFF
cdr3_nt: TGTGCCAGCAGCTCCGCGGGACGGACTTACAATGAGCAGTTCTTC

v_call: TRBV15
cdr3_length: 15
clone_size: few
j_call: TRBJ1-1
d_call: TRBD1
cdr3_aa: CATSRGDRETDEAFF
cdr3_nt: TGTGCCACCAGCAGAGGGGACAGGGAAACGGATGAAGCTTTCTTT

v_call: TRBV29-1
cdr3_length: 12
clone_size: few
j_call: TRBJ2-1
d_call: NA
cdr3_aa: CSVGTIFNEQFF
cdr3_nt: TGCAGCGTCGGTACCATCTTCAATGAGCAGTTCTTC

v_call: TRBV30
cdr3_length: 16
clone_size: NA
j_call: TRBJ1-3
d_call: NA
cdr3_aa: CAWRTGGSLSGNTIYF
cdr3_nt: TGTGCCTGGAGGACGGGGGGGTCCCTCTCTGGAAACACCATATATTTT

v_call: TRBV9
cdr3_length: 15
clone_size: few
j_call: TRBJ2-1
d_call: NA
cdr3_aa: CASSPRGQRANEQFF
cdr3_nt: TGTGCCAGCAGCCCCCGGGGTCAGCGTGCCAATGAGCAGTTCTTC

v_call: TRBV11-2
cdr3_length: 15
clone_size: NA
j_call: TRBJ1-1
d_call: NA
cdr3_aa: CASTPLWGPETEAFF
cdr3_nt: TGTGCCAGCACCCCCCTTTGGGGGCCCGAGACTGAAGCTTTCTTT

v_call: TRBV5-1
cdr3_length: 15
clone_size: NA
j_call: TRBJ2-3
d_call: NA
cdr3_aa: CASTASSSSTDTQYF
cdr3_nt: TGCGCCAGCACCGCGAGCAGTTCTAGCACAGATACGCAGTATTTC

v_call: TRBV28
cdr3_length: 13
clone_size: NA
j_call: TRBJ1-4
d_call: TRBD1
cdr3_aa: CASRGTGREKLFF
cdr3_nt: TGTGCCAGCCGAGGGACAGGGCGTGAAAAACTGTTTTTT

v_call: TRBV18
cdr3_length: 15
clone_size: few
j_call: TRBJ1-1
d_call: NA
cdr3_aa: CASSIYRVPDGEAFF
cdr3_nt: TGTGCCAGCTCGATATACAGGGTGCCCGACGGTGAAGCTTTCTTT

v_call: TRBV7-9
cdr3_length: 14
clone_size: NA
j_call: TRBJ1-2
d_call: NA
cdr3_aa: CASSLVGGGYGYTF
cdr3_nt: TGTGCCAGCAGCCTTGTTGGCGGGGGCTATGGCTACACCTTC

v_call: TRBV9
cdr3_length: 15
clone_size: few
j_call: TRBJ2-7
d_call: TRBD1
cdr3_aa: CASSVGTGAINEQYF
cdr3_nt: TGTGCCAGCAGCGTGGGGACAGGGGCCATCAACGAGCAGTACTTC

v_call: TRBV5-5
cdr3_length: 15
clone_size: NA
j_call: TRBJ2-5
d_call: NA
cdr3_aa: CASSKAASGPETQYF
cdr3_nt: TGTGCCAGCAGCAAGGCGGCGTCAGGGCCGGAGACCCAGTACTTC

v_call: TRBV5-6
cdr3_length: 16
clone_size: NA
j_call: TRBJ1-1
d_call: NA
cdr3_aa: CASSLEGALIGTEAFF
cdr3_nt: TGTGCCAGCAGCTTGGAAGGGGCGCTTATCGGCACTGAAGCTTTCTTT

v_call: TRBV6-1
cdr3_length: 13
clone_size: few
j_call: TRBJ2-3
d_call: NA
cdr3_aa: CASWWTNTDTQYF
cdr3_nt: TGTGCCAGCTGGTGGACTAACACAGATACGCAGTATTTT

v_call: TRBV5-1
cdr3_length: 12
clone_size: few
j_call: TRBJ1-2
d_call: NA
cdr3_aa: CASSEGTTLYTF
cdr3_nt: TGCGCCAGCAGCGAGGGGACAACCCTCTACACCTTC

v_call: TRBV29-1
cdr3_length: 14
clone_size: NA
j_call: TRBJ2-4
d_call: TRBD2
cdr3_aa: CSAATGRGGNIQYF
cdr3_nt: TGCAGCGCCGCAACAGGGCGGGGGGGAAACATTCAGTACTTC

v_call: TRBV18
cdr3_length: 13
clone_size: NA
j_call: TRBJ1-1
d_call: NA
cdr3_aa: CASSGQMNTEAFF
cdr3_nt: TGTGCCAGCTCCGGACAGATGAACACTGAAGCTTTCTTT

v_call: TRBV2
cdr3_length: 19
clone_size: NA
j_call: TRBJ2-5
d_call: NA
cdr3_aa: CASSEYPTGTKHGQETQYF
cdr3_nt: TGTGCCAGCAGTGAATACCCTACCGGGACAAAACACGGACAAGAGACCCAGTACTTC

v_call: TRBV25-1
cdr3_length: 15
clone_size: NA
j_call: TRBJ2-7
d_call: NA
cdr3_aa: CASRGLETNSYEQYF
cdr3_nt: TGTGCCAGCAGGGGGCTCGAAACGAACTCCTACGAGCAGTACTTC

v_call: TRBV30
cdr3_length: 15
clone_size: few
j_call: TRBJ1-2
d_call: NA
cdr3_aa: CAWTFAGVLFYGYTF
cdr3_nt: TGTGCCTGGACGTTCGCGGGAGTACTTTTCTATGGCTACACCTTC

v_call: TRBV2
cdr3_length: 15
clone_size: NA
j_call: TRBJ1-4
d_call: TRBD1
cdr3_aa: CASSIVWTGAEKLFF
cdr3_nt: TGTGCCAGCAGTATAGTATGGACAGGGGCTGAAAAACTGTTTTTT

v_call: TRBV30
cdr3_length: 14
clone_size: NA
j_call: TRBJ1-1
d_call: NA
cdr3_aa: CAWTLGRREGDAFF
cdr3_nt: TGTGCCTGGACCTTGGGACGGCGGGAGGGGGACGCTTTCTTT

v_call: TRBV6-1
cdr3_length: 16
clone_size: many
j_call: TRBJ2-1
d_call: TRBD2
cdr3_aa: CASSDVAGISYNEQFF
cdr3_nt: TGTGCCAGCAGTGACGTAGCGGGGATCTCCTACAATGAGCAGTTCTTC

v_call: TRBV19
cdr3_length: 16
clone_size: NA
j_call: TRBJ1-1
d_call: TRBD1
cdr3_aa: CASSIGQGAGLTEAFF
cdr3_nt: TGTGCCAGTAGTATAGGACAGGGGGCTGGATTAACTGAAGCTTTCTTT

v_call: TRBV5-5
cdr3_length: 17
clone_size: few
j_call: TRBJ1-6
d_call: NA
cdr3_aa: CASSLGLVRGNNSPLHF
cdr3_nt: TGTGCCAGCAGCTTGGGACTCGTAAGGGGGAATAATTCACCCCTCCACTTT

v_call: TRBV6-6
cdr3_length: 14
clone_size: NA
j_call: TRBJ2-7
d_call: TRBD1
cdr3_aa: CASRPRDSSYEQYF
cdr3_nt: TGTGCCAGCAGACCGAGGGACAGCTCCTACGAGCAGTACTTC

v_call: TRBV4-1
cdr3_length: 14
clone_size: NA
j_call: TRBJ1-2
d_call: NA
cdr3_aa: CASSQEALNYGYTF
cdr3_nt: TGCGCCAGCAGCCAAGAAGCCTTGAACTATGGCTACACCTTC

v_call: TRBV4-2
cdr3_length: 16
clone_size: NA
j_call: TRBJ2-5
d_call: TRBD2
cdr3_aa: CASSQQLAGLEETQYF
cdr3_nt: TGTGCCAGCAGCCAGCAACTAGCGGGGTTGGAAGAGACCCAGTACTTC

v_call: TRBV7-8
cdr3_length: 16
clone_size: NA
j_call: TRBJ2-2
d_call: TRBD2
cdr3_aa: CASSLLSGGTTGELFF
cdr3_nt: TGTGCCAGCAGCTTATTATCGGGGGGGACTACCGGGGAGCTGTTTTTT

v_call: TRBV14
cdr3_length: 13
clone_size: NA
j_call: TRBJ1-6
d_call: NA
cdr3_aa: CASSQARDSPLHF
cdr3_nt: TGTGCCAGCAGCCAGGCCAGGGATTCACCCCTCCACTTT

v_call: TRBV6-1
cdr3_length: 12
clone_size: NA
j_call: TRBJ2-7
d_call: NA
cdr3_aa: CASRKDSHEQYF
cdr3_nt: TGTGCCAGCAGAAAGGACAGTCACGAGCAGTACTTC

v_call: TRBV7-3
cdr3_length: 15
clone_size: few
j_call: TRBJ2-5
d_call: NA
cdr3_aa: CASSLMSGIGETQYF
cdr3_nt: TGTGCCAGCAGCTTAATGTCGGGTATTGGGGAGACCCAGTACTTC

v_call: TRBV5-4
cdr3_length: 16
clone_size: NA
j_call: TRBJ2-3
d_call: NA
cdr3_aa: CASSLDLGGATDTQYF
cdr3_nt: TGTGCCAGCAGCTTGGATTTGGGGGGGGCAACAGATACGCAGTATTTT

v_call: TRBV4-1
cdr3_length: 14
clone_size: NA
j_call: TRBJ1-6
d_call: NA
cdr3_aa: CASSQNSRRGILHF
cdr3_nt: TGCGCCAGCAGCCAAAACTCGCGACGGGGAATCCTCCACTTT

v_call: TRBV7-2
cdr3_length: 15
clone_size: few
j_call: TRBJ1-2
d_call: TRBD1
cdr3_aa: CASSPSPGTGYGYTF
cdr3_nt: TGTGCCAGCAGCCCCAGCCCCGGGACAGGTTATGGCTACACCTTC

v_call: TRBV5-1
cdr3_length: 15
clone_size: few
j_call: TRBJ2-3
d_call: TRBD1
cdr3_aa: CASRPGTVSTDTQYF
cdr3_nt: TGCGCCAGCAGACCCGGGACAGTTAGCACAGATACGCAGTATTTT

v_call: TRBV4-3
cdr3_length: 16
clone_size: NA
j_call: TRBJ2-6
d_call: NA
cdr3_aa: CASSPQSHSGANVLTF
cdr3_nt: TGCGCCAGCAGCCCGCAGTCACACTCTGGGGCCAACGTCCTGACTTTC

v_call: TRBV4-3
cdr3_length: 15
clone_size: NA
j_call: TRBJ1-3
d_call: NA
cdr3_aa: CASSQDFSSGNTIYF
cdr3_nt: TGCGCCAGCAGCCAAGATTTCAGTTCCGGAAACACCATATATTTT

v_call: TRBV13
cdr3_length: 13
clone_size: NA
j_call: TRBJ2-3
d_call: NA
cdr3_aa: CASSLVPADTQYF
cdr3_nt: TGTGCCAGCAGCTTAGTTCCCGCGGATACGCAGTATTTT

v_call: TRBV11-3
cdr3_length: 14
clone_size: few
j_call: TRBJ1-6
d_call: NA
cdr3_aa: CASSLLQYNSPLHF
cdr3_nt: TGTGCCAGCAGCTTATTGCAGTATAATTCACCCCTCCACTTT

v_call: TRBV7-9
cdr3_length: 11
clone_size: few
j_call: TRBJ1-1
d_call: TRBD1
cdr3_aa: CAWDSSTEAFF
cdr3_nt: TGTGCTTGGGACAGCAGCACTGAAGCTTTCTTT

v_call: TRBV29-1
cdr3_length: 9
clone_size: NA
j_call: TRBJ2-3
d_call: NA
cdr3_aa: CSVDNTQYF
cdr3_nt: TGCAGCGTTGACAATACGCAGTATTTT

v_call: TRBV4-3
cdr3_length: 17
clone_size: few
j_call: TRBJ1-5
d_call: NA
cdr3_aa: CASSQDLKDRGNQPQHF
cdr3_nt: TGCGCCAGCAGCCAAGATCTAAAGGACAGAGGCAATCAGCCCCAGCATTTT

v_call: TRBV4-3
cdr3_length: 14
clone_size: NA
j_call: TRBJ1-2
d_call: TRBD1
cdr3_aa: CASSQEGQTYGYTF
cdr3_nt: TGCGCCAGCAGCCAAGAGGGACAGACCTATGGCTACACCTTC

v_call: TRBV28
cdr3_length: 16
clone_size: few
j_call: TRBJ2-3
d_call: TRBD2
cdr3_aa: CASSLGTSGGTDTQYF
cdr3_nt: TGTGCCAGCAGTTTAGGGACTAGCGGGGGCACAGATACGCAGTATTTT

v_call: TRBV9
cdr3_length: 14
clone_size: few
j_call: TRBJ2-3
d_call: NA
cdr3_aa: CASSVATSTDTQYF
cdr3_nt: TGTGCCAGCAGCGTAGCTACGAGCACAGATACGCAGTATTTT